These T cell receptor beta chains were read from a single sample in a study of T cells in Graves' hyperthyroidism and ophthalmopathy. TCRdb reprocessed the multiplex PCR reads via MiXCR and lists one record per CDR3 protein. The table lists about 580,000 distinct CDR3 sequences, roughly 14% of them singletons. The specimen sequenced was blood. Every receptor here comes from a woman in her thirties with Graves' hyperthyroidism that later progressed to Graves' ophthalmopathy. Each CDR3 is given with its conserved first and last residue. A D gene is named only where the DNA matches it firmly. The size of a clone is reported for some rows only, either as once, few or many, or as a class for expanded clones.

V gene: TRBV20-1; J gene: TRBJ1-1; clone size: many; CDR3 length: 13; D gene: TRBD1; CDR3 DNA: TGCAGTGCCCATCAGGGGGCCTACACTGAAGCTTTCTTT; CDR3 protein: CSAHQGAYTEAFF
V gene: TRBV7-9; J gene: TRBJ1-1; clone size: .; CDR3 length: 17; D gene: .; CDR3 DNA: TGTGCCAGCAGCCCTGCGGGGGGGGGCGGTCTGAACACTGAAGCTTTCTTT; CDR3 protein: CASSPAGGGGLNTEAFF
V gene: TRBV27; J gene: TRBJ2-7; clone size: few; CDR3 length: 13; D gene: .; CDR3 DNA: TGTGCCAGCAGTTTGAAGGACAGCTACGAGCAGTACTTC; CDR3 protein: CASSLKDSYEQYF
V gene: TRBV10-3; J gene: TRBJ2-7; clone size: .; CDR3 length: 15; D gene: TRBD2; CDR3 DNA: TGTGCCATCTCTACTCCGGCTAGCGGGAGTAGCGAGCAGTACTTC; CDR3 protein: CAISTPASGSSEQYF
V gene: TRBV9; J gene: TRBJ2-1; clone size: few; CDR3 length: 17; D gene: TRBD2; CDR3 DNA: TGTGCCAGCAGCGTAACCCCGGGACTAGCGGGTAGCAATGAGCAGTTCTTC; CDR3 protein: CASSVTPGLAGSNEQFF
V gene: TRBV24-1; J gene: TRBJ1-5; clone size: many; CDR3 length: 16; D gene: TRBD1; CDR3 DNA: TGTGCCACCAGTGATTCTGCAGGGGGTAGCAATCAGCCCCAGCATTTT; CDR3 protein: CATSDSAGGSNQPQHF
V gene: TRBV4-1; J gene: TRBJ1-4; clone size: few; CDR3 length: 15; D gene: .; CDR3 DNA: TGCGCCAGCAGCCAGGAAAGGGTGATTAATGAAAAACTGTTTTTT; CDR3 protein: CASSQERVINEKLFF
V gene: TRBV9; J gene: TRBJ1-1; clone size: many; CDR3 length: 15; D gene: .; CDR3 DNA: TGTGCCAGCAGCGTAGATAGCACAATGAACACTGAAGCTTTCTTT; CDR3 protein: CASSVDSTMNTEAFF
V gene: TRBV11-2; J gene: TRBJ2-1; clone size: many; CDR3 length: 17; D gene: TRBD1; CDR3 DNA: TGTGCCAGCAGCTTATCTTCCGGGACAGGGGGGTCCAATGAGCAGTTCTTC; CDR3 protein: CASSLSSGTGGSNEQFF
V gene: TRBV20-1; J gene: TRBJ1-2; clone size: few; CDR3 length: 18; D gene: .; CDR3 DNA: TGCAGTGCTAGAGATGGGGGGGGAGTCCAACTAATTAACTATGGCTACACCTTC; CDR3 protein: CSARDGGGVQLINYGYTF
V gene: TRBV29-1; J gene: TRBJ2-2; clone size: .; CDR3 length: 13; D gene: .; CDR3 DNA: TGCAGCGTCCACACCCTAAACACCGGGGAGCTGTTTTTT; CDR3 protein: CSVHTLNTGELFF
V gene: TRBV14; J gene: TRBJ2-7; clone size: many; CDR3 length: 15; D gene: .; CDR3 DNA: TGTGCCAGCAGCCAAGATCGGGGTAGCGGCTACGAGCAGTACTTC; CDR3 protein: CASSQDRGSGYEQYF
V gene: TRBV7-3; J gene: TRBJ2-7; clone size: few; CDR3 length: 14; D gene: .; CDR3 DNA: TGTGCCAGCAGCTTAATGGGGGCGCGGGACGAGCAGTACTTC; CDR3 protein: CASSLMGARDEQYF
V gene: TRBV18; J gene: TRBJ1-4; clone size: many; CDR3 length: 14; D gene: .; CDR3 DNA: TGTGCCAGCTTCACCAGCAGTAATAATGAAAAACTGTTTTTT; CDR3 protein: CASFTSSNNEKLFF
V gene: TRBV18; J gene: TRBJ2-5; clone size: few; CDR3 length: 16; D gene: .; CDR3 DNA: TGTGCCAGCTCACCACTCCGGGACACCCTCCAAGAGACCCAGTACTTC; CDR3 protein: CASSPLRDTLQETQYF
V gene: TRBV14; J gene: TRBJ1-1; clone size: many; CDR3 length: 12; D gene: .; CDR3 DNA: TGTGCCAGCAGCCCAGCTGGGTACGTAGCTTTCTTT; CDR3 protein: CASSPAGYVAFF
V gene: TRBV7-7; J gene: TRBJ2-7; clone size: .; CDR3 length: 15; D gene: .; CDR3 DNA: TGTGCTAGCAGCCCGGGGCCTAGCGAAACCTACGAGCAGTACTTC; CDR3 protein: CASSPGPSETYEQYF
V gene: TRBV27; J gene: TRBJ1-1; clone size: few; CDR3 length: 14; D gene: .; CDR3 DNA: TGTGCCAGCAGTAACAGGGCCAAGGGTACTGAAGCTTTCTTT; CDR3 protein: CASSNRAKGTEAFF
V gene: TRBV13; J gene: TRBJ2-5; clone size: .; CDR3 length: 15; D gene: .; CDR3 DNA: TGTGCCAGCAGCTTAGTTAGGGGCCAACAAGAGACCCAGTACTTC; CDR3 protein: CASSLVRGQQETQYF
V gene: TRBV24-1; J gene: TRBJ2-2; clone size: .; CDR3 length: 14; D gene: TRBD2; CDR3 DNA: TGTGCCACAAAGCGGGAGGGGAACACCGGGGAGCCGTTTTTT; CDR3 protein: CATKREGNTGEPFF
V gene: TRBV4-1; J gene: TRBJ2-3; clone size: many; CDR3 length: 16; D gene: .; CDR3 DNA: TGCGCCAGCAGCCACGGTCTAAGTCTGGGGCCAGATACGCAGTATTTT; CDR3 protein: CASSHGLSLGPDTQYF
V gene: TRBV4-1; J gene: TRBJ1-6; clone size: .; CDR3 length: 14; D gene: .; CDR3 DNA: TGCGCCAGCAGCCAAGCGCGGTATAATTCACCCCTCCACTTT; CDR3 protein: CASSQARYNSPLHF
V gene: TRBV19; J gene: TRBJ1-3; clone size: .; CDR3 length: 14; D gene: .; CDR3 DNA: TGTGCCAGTAGTATGACGACGGGTGGAAACACCATATATTTT; CDR3 protein: CASSMTTGGNTIYF
V gene: TRBV12-3/TRBV12-4; J gene: TRBJ2-1; clone size: many; CDR3 length: 15; D gene: .; CDR3 DNA: TGTGCCAGCACCAATCGAGCGGAAATGAACAATGAGCAGTTCTTC; CDR3 protein: CASTNRAEMNNEQFF
V gene: TRBV12-3/TRBV12-4; J gene: TRBJ2-7; clone size: .; CDR3 length: 15; D gene: TRBD1; CDR3 DNA: TGTGCCAGCACCCCCGGGACAGGAGTGTTGTACGAGCAGTACTTC; CDR3 protein: CASTPGTGVLYEQYF
V gene: TRBV19; J gene: TRBJ1-5; clone size: many; CDR3 length: 15; D gene: TRBD1; CDR3 DNA: TGTGCCAGTAGGGGACAGACTAATAGCAATCAGCCCCAGCATTTT; CDR3 protein: CASRGQTNSNQPQHF
V gene: TRBV3-1; J gene: TRBJ2-2; clone size: many; CDR3 length: 17; D gene: TRBD1; CDR3 DNA: TGTGCCAGCAGCCAAAAGCCTCCGGGACAGGGTACCGGGGAGCTGTTTTTT; CDR3 protein: CASSQKPPGQGTGELFF
V gene: TRBV4-2; J gene: TRBJ1-5; clone size: .; CDR3 length: 19; D gene: TRBD1; CDR3 DNA: TGTGCCAGCAGCAAATACCACGAGACAGGGAGTGATAGCAATCAGCCCCAGCATTTT; CDR3 protein: CASSKYHETGSDSNQPQHF
V gene: TRBV7-9; J gene: TRBJ2-7; clone size: .; CDR3 length: 15; D gene: .; CDR3 DNA: TGTGCCAGCAGCTTAGTGCCAGCGGTGGGCTACGAGCAGTACTTC; CDR3 protein: CASSLVPAVGYEQYF
V gene: TRBV2; J gene: TRBJ1-5; clone size: many; CDR3 length: 14; D gene: TRBD1; CDR3 DNA: TGTGCCAGCAGTGGGACAGGGGGCAATCAGCCCCAGCATTTT; CDR3 protein: CASSGTGGNQPQHF
V gene: TRBV4-3; J gene: TRBJ2-3; clone size: few; CDR3 length: 15; D gene: .; CDR3 DNA: TGCGCCAGCAGCCAAGATCCCCGTAGCACAGATACGCAGTATTTT; CDR3 protein: CASSQDPRSTDTQYF
V gene: TRBV3-1; J gene: TRBJ2-7; clone size: many; CDR3 length: 20; D gene: TRBD2; CDR3 DNA: TGTGCCAGCAGCCCCTCCCGAGCAACCAGCAGCAGCGGGAGGCTTCTCGAGCAGTACTTC; CDR3 protein: CASSPSRATSSSGRLLEQYF
V gene: TRBV30; J gene: TRBJ1-5; clone size: few; CDR3 length: 16; D gene: .; CDR3 DNA: TGTGCCTGGAGCGCCCGACAGTTTGATAGCAATCAGCCCCAGCATTTT; CDR3 protein: CAWSARQFDSNQPQHF
V gene: TRBV7-2; J gene: TRBJ2-2; clone size: .; CDR3 length: 16; D gene: .; CDR3 DNA: TGTGCCAGCAGCTTAGCGTCGATGGGGGAGGCCGGGGAGCTGTTTTTT; CDR3 protein: CASSLASMGEAGELFF
V gene: TRBV25-1; J gene: TRBJ2-2; clone size: few; CDR3 length: 15; D gene: .; CDR3 DNA: TGTGCCAGCAAGGCTCGAAGGGGAAACACCGGGGAGCTGTTTTTT; CDR3 protein: CASKARRGNTGELFF
V gene: TRBV9; J gene: TRBJ2-3; clone size: many; CDR3 length: 12; D gene: .; CDR3 DNA: TGTGCCAGCAGTGACAACGGGGGTACGCAGTATTTT; CDR3 protein: CASSDNGGTQYF
V gene: TRBV9; J gene: TRBJ2-2; clone size: .; CDR3 length: 15; D gene: .; CDR3 DNA: TGTGCCAGCAGCGTAGGGCACAGGGACACCGGGGAGCTGTTTTTT; CDR3 protein: CASSVGHRDTGELFF
V gene: TRBV18; J gene: TRBJ1-1; clone size: many; CDR3 length: 15; D gene: .; CDR3 DNA: TGTGCCAGCTCACCACGGGGGGGGCGGGACACTGAAGCTTTCTTT; CDR3 protein: CASSPRGGRDTEAFF
V gene: TRBV12-5; J gene: TRBJ2-1; clone size: .; CDR3 length: 16; D gene: TRBD2; CDR3 DNA: TGTGCTAGTGGGGACAGCGGGAGGGCCGCGTACAATGAGCAGTTCTTC; CDR3 protein: CASGDSGRAAYNEQFF
V gene: TRBV28; J gene: TRBJ1-5; clone size: many; CDR3 length: 16; D gene: .; CDR3 DNA: TGTGCCAGCAGTTTATCGGCGGCGAATAGCAATCAGCCCCAGCATTTT; CDR3 protein: CASSLSAANSNQPQHF
V gene: TRBV6-1; J gene: TRBJ2-7; clone size: .; CDR3 length: 15; D gene: TRBD1; CDR3 DNA: TGTGCCAGCAGTAAAAAAATTTCGACAGGGTACGAGCAGTACTTC; CDR3 protein: CASSKKISTGYEQYF
V gene: TRBV10-3; J gene: TRBJ1-6; clone size: few; CDR3 length: 12; D gene: .; CDR3 DNA: TGTGCCATCAGTGATCATAATTCACCCCTCCACTTT; CDR3 protein: CAISDHNSPLHF
V gene: TRBV3-2; J gene: TRBJ1-2; clone size: many; CDR3 length: 15; D gene: .; CDR3 DNA: TGTGCCAGCAGCCAAGGACCCGGGACAACATCTCCCTACACCTTC; CDR3 protein: CASSQGPGTTSPYTF
V gene: TRBV12-3/TRBV12-4; J gene: TRBJ2-7; clone size: many; CDR3 length: 15; D gene: .; CDR3 DNA: TGTGCCAGCAGTTTACGAACCGACAGCGCATACGAGCAGTACTTC; CDR3 protein: CASSLRTDSAYEQYF
V gene: TRBV7-2; J gene: TRBJ2-1; clone size: many; CDR3 length: 16; D gene: .; CDR3 DNA: TGTGCCAGCAGTTTCACATTCGGGAGCTCCTACAATGAGCAGTTCTTC; CDR3 protein: CASSFTFGSSYNEQFF
V gene: TRBV3-1; J gene: TRBJ1-4; clone size: many; CDR3 length: 16; D gene: .; CDR3 DNA: TGTGCCAGCAGCCATAGATCTGGAGCAACTAATGAAAAACTGTTTTTT; CDR3 protein: CASSHRSGATNEKLFF
V gene: TRBV10-3; J gene: TRBJ2-2; clone size: .; CDR3 length: 16; D gene: TRBD1; CDR3 DNA: TGTGCCATCAGTGAGGCTCCGGGACAGGACACCGGGGAGCTGTTTTTT; CDR3 protein: CAISEAPGQDTGELFF
V gene: TRBV4-1; J gene: TRBJ2-1; clone size: few; CDR3 length: 15; D gene: TRBD2; CDR3 DNA: TGCGCCAGCAGCCAACGCACTAGCGGTTACAATGAGCAGTTCTTC; CDR3 protein: CASSQRTSGYNEQFF
V gene: TRBV18; J gene: TRBJ1-5; clone size: few; CDR3 length: 15; D gene: .; CDR3 DNA: TGTGCCAGCTCAGCCGGGGGTTCGAGCAATCAGCCCCAGCATTTT; CDR3 protein: CASSAGGSSNQPQHF
V gene: TRBV9; J gene: TRBJ1-5; clone size: many; CDR3 length: 13; D gene: .; CDR3 DNA: TGTGCCAGCAGTGTGGGCAGCAATCAGCCCCAGCATTTT; CDR3 protein: CASSVGSNQPQHF
V gene: TRBV20-1; J gene: TRBJ2-3; clone size: .; CDR3 length: 11; D gene: .; CDR3 DNA: TGCAGTGCCTGGGACTTAGATACGCAGTATTTT; CDR3 protein: CSAWDLDTQYF
V gene: TRBV18; J gene: TRBJ2-6; clone size: few; CDR3 length: 15; D gene: .; CDR3 DNA: TGTGCCAGCTCGGAACAGCCCTCTGGGGCCAACGTCCTGACTTTC; CDR3 protein: CASSEQPSGANVLTF
V gene: TRBV28; J gene: TRBJ1-5; clone size: many; CDR3 length: 16; D gene: .; CDR3 DNA: TGTGCCAGCAGTTGGGGGGGTGGGGTAGGCAATCAGCCCCAGCATTTT; CDR3 protein: CASSWGGGVGNQPQHF